Shown below are 29 T cell receptor beta chains from a single sample sequenced in a study of beta chain features in type 1 diabetes. The study reverse transcribed the entire isolated RNA, so it sequenced expressed TCRB transcripts. The table came from immunoSEQ multiplex PCR; TCRdb's copy has only in-frame clones and leaves some out. The table has hundreds of thousands of clones, about 9.3% seen once. The source material was naive CD4+ T cells from blood. These receptors all come from a woman in her late teens or twenties in good health.

This clone was seen a handful of times. This chain joins TRBV5-6 and TRBJ1-6, with D perhaps TRBD1 (6 bases). The germline V gene encodes CDR1 SGHDT and CDR2 YYEEEE. Trimming removed 4 bases at V and 8 bases at J, with 13 bases between. The CDR3 has 14 amino acids. CDR3 coding DNA: TGTGCCAGCAGCCCGGGACACCTTGATTCACCCCTCCACTTT. This sequence encodes CASSPGHLDSPLHF.

The genes are TRBV6-5 and TRBJ2-1; D is possibly TRBD2 (7 bases). Trimming removed 0 bases at V and 4 bases at J, with 13 bases between. This CDR3 contains 16 residues. Germline V gene sequence: CDR1 MNHEY, CDR2 SVGAGI. CDR3 in DNA: TGTGCCAGCAGTTACTCGGGCGGGGGCGGGTACAATGAGCAGTTCTTC. It specifies CASSYSGGGGYNEQFF.

The rearrangement uses TRBV7-8 and TRBJ2-7; 8 nucleotides align to TRBD1. V gave up 8 bases and J gave up 2 bases; unmatched junction bases: 5. From germline, CDR1 is SGHVS and CDR2 FQNEAQ. The CDR3 length is 13 residues. The CDR3: CASGLRGPYEQYF. The CDR3 nucleotides read TGTGCCAGCGGTCTCAGGGGGCCCTACGAGCAGTACTTC. Based on the CDR3 plus reference TRBV7-8 and TRBJ2-7, the full variable domain is GAGVSQSPRYKVAKRGQDVALRCDPISGHVSLFWYQQALGQGPEFLTYFQNEAQLDKSGLPSDRFFAERPEGSVSTLKIQRTQQEDSAVYLCASGLRGPYEQYFGPGTRLTVT.

The chain carries TRBV27 and TRBJ1-5, with no clear D. Trimming took off 6 bases at V and 6 bases at J, with 12 bases between the two ends. The CDR3 is made up of 13 amino acids. The germline V gene has CDR1 MNHEY and CDR2 SMNVEV (reference sequence). The CDR3 bases are TGTGCCAGCAGCTCCTCGCGGGGTCAGCCCCAGCATTTT. Translated, it gives CASSSSRGQPQHF.

In its sample, this clone was seen a few times. The V and J genes are TRBV9 and TRBJ2-1, with TRBD2 identical over 7 bases. Germline V gives CDR1 SGDLS, CDR2 YYNGEE. The length of the CDR3 is 17 residues. V shed 0 bases and J 4 bases; nucleotides not matched to a gene: 10. The CDR3 DNA sequence: TGTGCCAGCAGCGTAGAGCTAGCGGAGGTCAGGTACAATGAGCAGTTCTTC. It yields the protein CASSVELAEVRYNEQFF.

This chain joins TRBV19 and TRBJ2-3; 9 nucleotides match TRBD1. After removal of 4 bases from V and 6 bases from J, the junction contained 2 bases not matched to a gene. The CDR3 is 13 amino acids. Germline CDR1 LNHDA, CDR2 SQIVND (reference sequence). CDR3 nucleotide sequence: TGTGCCAGTAGTACCGGACAGGGGGATACGCAGTATTTT. Translated: CASSTGQGDTQYF.

This clone was recorded a few times. The chain uses TRBV6-1 and TRBJ1-1, with D perhaps matching TRBD1 (5 bases). Between the trimmed V and J ends, which lost 9 bases and 1 base, there was a span of 12 bases. Per the germline V gene, CDR1 is MNHNS and CDR2 is SASEGT. The CDR3 loop spans 13 amino acids. The CDR3 sequence: CASWGVRNTEAFF. CDR3 coding DNA: TGTGCCAGTTGGGGGGTCAGGAACACTGAAGCTTTCTTT.

This clone was counted only a few times. The V and J genes are TRBV5-1 and TRBJ1-1, with TRBD1 identical over 9 bases. V shed 5 bases, J shed 4 bases, and the junction held 9 bases outside the gene matches. CDR3 length equals 15 residues. From germline, CDR1 is SGHRS and CDR2 YFSETQ. Here the CDR3 reads CASRSPGQGPTEAFF. The CDR3 nucleotides read TGCGCCAGCAGGAGCCCGGGACAGGGTCCCACTGAAGCTTTCTTT.

The V and J genes are TRBV29-1 and TRBJ1-2, with a weak D call TRBD1 (5 bases). V lost 8 bases and J 4 bases, leaving 11 bases between the germline ends. This CDR3 is built from 11 residues. CDR1 is SQVTM, CDR2 ANQGSEA, per germline. The CDR3 loop is CSTIQGYGYTF. CDR3 in DNA: TGCAGCACTATCCAGGGCTATGGCTACACCTTC.

This clone was found many times. The CDR3 DNA reads TGTGCCAGCAGCTTAGATGTAGTCGGTGGGCAGTTCTTC. It is translated as CASSLDVVGGQFF. The gene calls are TRBV7-2 and TRBJ2-1; D is ambiguous. The CDR3 covers 13 residues. Germline V gene lookup returns CDR1 SGHTA and CDR2 FQGNSA. The ends were cut back, 1 base at V and 12 bases at J, with 13 bases in the middle.

In this sample, this clone turned up a few times. The chain recombines TRBV9 with TRBJ2-3, with D perhaps matching TRBD2 (5 bases). V was trimmed by 5 bases and J by 4 bases, leaving 14 bases between them. The CDR3 length is 14 residues. Germline lookup yields CDR1 SGDLS and CDR2 YYNGEE. The CDR3 nucleotides read TGTGCCAGCAGGCCGGGATCAAACCCAGATACGCAGTATTTT. This codes for CASRPGSNPDTQYF. The full variable domain, in which reference TRBV9 and TRBJ2-3 provide the parts outside the CDR3, is DSGVTQTPKHLITATGQRVTLRCSPRSGDLSVYWYQQSLDQGLQFLIQYYNGEERAKGNILERFSAQQFPDLHSELNLSSLELGDSALYFCASRPGSNPDTQYFGPGTRLTVL.

The chain recombines TRBV30 with TRBJ2-7; D call uncertain. The CDR3 is 14 residues long. Germline values: CDR1 GTSNPN, CDR2 SVGIG (reference sequence). V lost 0 bases, J lost 9 bases, and 18 bases lay in between. The CDR3 protein is CAWSVGRGSLGQYF. CDR3 in DNA: TGTGCCTGGAGTGTAGGAAGAGGAAGCCTGGGGCAGTACTTC. The full variable domain, its missing parts supplied by reference TRBV30 and TRBJ2-7, is SQTIHQWPATLVQPVGSPLSLECTVEGTSNPNLYWYRQAAGRGLQLLFYSVGIGQISSEVPQNLSASRPQDRQFILSSKKLLLSDSGFYLCAWSVGRGSLGQYFGPGTRLTVT.

This clone has just a few counts. This chain uses TRBV5-4 with TRBJ2-5; D is possibly TRBD1 (6 bases). This CDR3 spans 13 amino acids. V lost 2 bases to trimming and J lost 2 bases, with 7 bases between them. Germline CDR1 and CDR2: SGHNT and YYREEE (reference sequence). For the CDR3, the DNA is TGTGCCAGCAGCTTTACAGGGCAAGAGACCCAGTACTTC. Encoded protein: CASSFTGQETQYF.

This clone has only a few counts. The chain links TRBV7-8 to TRBJ2-3; no definite D call. The CDR3 is made up of 13 amino acids. Trimming shortened V by 1 base and J by 3 bases, and 5 bases separated the two germline ends. The germline CDR1 and CDR2 sequences are SGHVS and FQNEAQ. CDR3 in DNA: TGTGCCAGCAGCTTAGATCCGACAGATACGCAGTATTTT. Protein: CASSLDPTDTQYF.

This clone appeared a few times. This chain links TRBV7-9 with TRBJ1-2, with 8 nucleotides matching TRBD1. Germline CDR1 SEHNR, CDR2 FQNEAQ (reference sequence). The CDR3 is 13 amino acids. After removal of 5 bases from V and 5 bases from J, the junction contained 4 bases not matched to a gene. CDR3 nucleotide sequence: TGTGCCAGCAGCGCGGGACAGGAGTATGGCTACACCTTC. Its translation is CASSAGQEYGYTF. The complete variable domain, with remaining parts taken from reference TRBV7-9 and TRBJ1-2, reads DTGVSQNPRHKITKRGQNVTFRCDPISEHNRLYWYRQTLGQGPEFLTYFQNEAQLEKSRLLSDRFSAERPKGSFSTLEIQRTEQGDSAMYLCASSAGQEYGYTFGSGTRLTVV.

The chain joins TRBV27 to TRBJ2-7, with a possible D match to TRBD1 (6 bases). CDR1 is MNHEY and CDR2 is SMNVEV in the germline V gene (reference sequence). The CDR3 totals 15 residues. V was trimmed by 3 bases and J by 3 bases, leaving 15 bases between them. The CDR3 sequence is CASSLTEQGYYEQYF. DNA for the CDR3: TGTGCCAGCAGTTTGACCGAACAGGGCTACTACGAGCAGTACTTC.

The chain employs TRBV7-2 and TRBJ2-1; possibly TRBD2 for D (6 bases). Trimming left V 1 base short and J 9 bases short, with 10 bases between. The CDR3 covers 13 residues. CDR1 and CDR2 from the germline V gene are SGHTA and FQGNSA. The CDR3 protein is CASSLGGGFEQFF. CDR3 sequence (DNA): TGTGCCAGCAGCTTAGGTGGGGGGTTTGAGCAGTTCTTC.

This chain links TRBV18 with TRBJ1-2; D perhaps matches TRBD1 (6 bases). The V end lost 3 bases, the J end lost 12 bases, and 17 bases lay between the germline ends. Germline CDR1 and CDR2: KGHSH and LQKENI. This CDR3 is 13 amino acids long. The CDR3 sequence: CASSPRSGGGDTF. The CDR3 bases are TGTGCCAGCTCACCCCGTTCGGGGGGCGGTGACACCTTC.

This clone was detected many times. The chain links TRBV30 to TRBJ1-2; no clear D. The CDR3 contains 10 residues. The germline gives CDR1 GTSNPN, CDR2 SVGIG (reference sequence). Trimming removed 1 base from V and 10 bases from J, with 7 bases in between. The CDR3 loop is CAWSGGIYTF. The CDR3 DNA sequence: TGTGCCTGGAGTGGCGGGATCTACACCTTC.

The chain uses TRBV2 and TRBJ1-1; D is possibly TRBD1 (6 bases). Trimming pared 11 bases from V and 5 bases from J, leaving 15 bases between. Per the germline V gene, CDR1 is SNHLY and CDR2 is FYNNEI. This CDR3 has 12 amino acids. Here the CDR3 reads CAWGGHRTEAFF. The DNA for the CDR3 is TGTGCCTGGGGGGGGCATAGGACTGAAGCTTTCTTT.

The chain has TRBV6-5 and TRBJ2-7; no clear D. CDR3 length equals 14 residues. Between the trimmed V and J ends, which lost 5 bases and 2 bases, there was a span of 13 bases. Germline V gene sequence: CDR1 MNHEY, CDR2 SVGAGI. The CDR3 DNA follows: TGTGCCAGCAGTCGCGGCGCGGTTCCCTACGAGCAGTACTTC. Protein product: CASSRGAVPYEQYF.

In this sample, this clone turned up a few times. J is TRBJ1-4 and V is TRBV5-1; no reliable D call. This CDR3 is built from 16 residues. The germline V gene encodes CDR1 SGHRS and CDR2 YFSETQ. The germline V and J ends were trimmed by 0 bases and 0 bases, with 9 bases remaining between them. The CDR3 region is CASSLARGATNEKLFF. CDR3 coding DNA: TGCGCCAGCAGCTTGGCCAGAGGAGCAACTAATGAAAAACTGTTTTTT.

The chain joins TRBV13 to TRBJ2-2, with 9 bases that match TRBD1. The CDR3 is made up of 15 amino acids. V trimming: 5 bases; J trimming: 4 bases; junction bases outside the gene matches: 5. Germline V lookup: CDR1 PRHDT, CDR2 FYEKMQ (reference sequence). The CDR3 spells CASSVTGGGTGELFF. DNA of the CDR3: TGTGCCAGCAGCGTCACAGGGGGCGGCACCGGGGAGCTGTTTTTT.

This sequence joins TRBV6-5 and TRBJ2-2; 14 bases are shared with TRBD2. In germline, CDR1 is MNHEY, CDR2 SVGAGI. Losses at the gene ends were 4 bases for V and 5 bases for J; bases not matched to a gene: 3. This CDR3 has 16 residues. The CDR3 reads CASSSRTSGRTGELFF. In DNA form, the CDR3 reads TGTGCCAGCAGTTCCCGGACTAGCGGGAGGACCGGGGAGCTGTTTTTT.

This chain connects TRBV27 to TRBJ1-1; a possible D gene is TRBD1 (6 bases). Trimming pared 2 bases from V and 5 bases from J, leaving 15 bases between. Germline CDR1 is MNHEY and CDR2 is SMNVEV (reference sequence). This CDR3 is built from 15 residues. The CDR3 loop reads CASSLKAGVRTEAFF. The CDR3 region has the DNA TGTGCCAGCAGTTTAAAGGCAGGGGTTAGGACTGAAGCTTTCTTT.

Notes on this clone: Other DNA sequences in the sample encode the same CDR3. The chain couples TRBV5-1 to TRBJ2-7, with TRBD2 matching 13 bases. The V gene end was trimmed by 0 bases and the J gene end by 4 bases; junction bases not matched to a gene: 1. CDR3 length: 15 amino acids. Germline V gene data show CDR1 as SGHRS and CDR2 as YFSETQ. The chain's CDR3 is CASSLGTSGSYEQYF. The CDR3 DNA reads TGCGCCAGCAGCTTGGGGACTAGCGGGAGTTACGAGCAGTACTTC.

The chain links TRBV9 to TRBJ2-1; 8 bases are a match to TRBD2. Germline-derived CDR1 and CDR2 are SGDLS and YYNGEE. This CDR3 has 17 amino acids. Trimming took 3 bases from V and 3 from J; bases not matched to a gene: 11. DNA of the CDR3: TGTGCCAGCAGCGACCTACCCACTAGCGGCATCTACAATGAGCAGTTCTTC. It encodes CASSDLPTSGIYNEQFF.

V and J are TRBV5-4 and TRBJ2-3; 13 bases agree with TRBD2. Trimming removed 2 bases from V and 4 bases from J; junction bases left unmatched: 4. The germline V gene has CDR1 SGHNT and CDR2 YYREEE (reference sequence). The CDR3 has 16 amino acids. The CDR3 coding sequence is TGTGCCAGCAGCTTAGGACTAGCGGGAGCCCCAGATACGCAGTATTTT. It translates to CASSLGLAGAPDTQYF.

The CDR3 region is CASSALSVNSYNEQFF. The CDR3 DNA reads TGTGCCAGCAGCGCGCTCTCCGTAAACAGCTACAATGAGCAGTTCTTC. The chain carries TRBV9 and TRBJ2-1; no clear D gene. Trimming pared 3 bases from V and 3 bases from J, leaving 16 bases between. From germline, CDR1 is SGDLS and CDR2 YYNGEE. The CDR3 length is 16 residues. The entire variable domain, with the rest obtained from reference TRBV9 and TRBJ2-1, is as follows: DSGVTQTPKHLITATGQRVTLRCSPRSGDLSVYWYQQSLDQGLQFLIQYYNGEERAKGNILERFSAQQFPDLHSELNLSSLELGDSALYFCASSALSVNSYNEQFFGPGTRLTVL.